What follows is one T cell receptor (beta chain) and its context. The sample comes from a study of blood T cell repertoires in COVID-19. Study at large: Acute and convalescent COVID-19 specimens originated in the United States, Italy and Spain. PBMCs, B-cell-depleted T cells, or T cells were the source of the cDNA or gDNA that made up the material.

Authors' data handling: Estimated nucleated cell counts came from reference gene primer amplification. Sequencing was performed with immunoSEQ multiplex PCR; in TCRdb, only in-frame clones are kept and a portion is missing. V and J calls and clone size are those listed in that table; D and trimming were worked out from the DNA. The sample lists about 240,000 clones, approximately 91% seen once, with 0.83% in the top ten. The length of the CDR3 is 15 residues. V lost 5 bases, J lost 6 bases, and 7 bases stayed unmatched. Germline-derived CDR1 and CDR2 are MNHEY and SVGAGI. This receptor was identified in a man younger than 45 with COVID-19, enrolled during active disease. Source material: peripheral blood. This chain links TRBV6-5 with TRBJ1-6; 7 bases line up with TRBD1. CDR3 coding DNA: TGTGCCAGCAGTCCCCAGGGGGGCGGTAATTCACCCCTCCACTTT. Residues: CASSPQGGGNSPLHF.